This is a list of T cell receptor beta chains from one sample in a study of cytomegalovirus exposure and HLA in healthy donors. The protocol was immunoSEQ multiplex PCR, while the TCRdb copy is restricted to in-frame clones and leaves out a portion. The table includes roughly 120,000 clones, more than 65% detected once. The sample taken for sequencing was PBMCs. These receptors were taken from a human donor in good health. The CDR3 runs from the conserved cysteine through the conserved F or W. Each record gives: J gene, CDR3 length, V gene, CDR3 protein.

j_call: TRBJ2-2
cdr3_length: 16
v_call: TRBV19
cdr3_aa: CASSIDPGAGPGELFF

j_call: .
cdr3_length: 15
v_call: TRBV7-9
cdr3_aa: CASSLGGLLSYEQYF

j_call: TRBJ2-3
cdr3_length: 14
v_call: TRBV28
cdr3_aa: CASRTGLAGDTQYF

j_call: TRBJ1-3
cdr3_length: 14
v_call: TRBV30
cdr3_aa: CAWSRTDLGATIYF

j_call: TRBJ1-4
cdr3_length: 15
v_call: TRBV11-2
cdr3_aa: CASSPTRASGEKLFF

j_call: TRBJ2-2
cdr3_length: 13
v_call: TRBV5-5
cdr3_aa: CASSSGGTGELFF

j_call: TRBJ1-1
cdr3_length: 16
v_call: TRBV5-8
cdr3_aa: CASSLGEGRGNTEAFF

j_call: TRBJ1-2
cdr3_length: 14
v_call: TRBV28
cdr3_aa: CASSLQGAGSGYTF

j_call: TRBJ1-2
cdr3_length: 12
v_call: TRBV10-3
cdr3_aa: CAISGQGNGYTF

j_call: TRBJ2-1
cdr3_length: 15
v_call: TRBV27
cdr3_aa: CASSPPEGGIIGQFF

j_call: TRBJ1-6
cdr3_length: 16
v_call: TRBV6-5
cdr3_aa: CASSYLVVSYNSPLHF

j_call: TRBJ2-1
cdr3_length: 15
v_call: TRBV2
cdr3_aa: CASRGTSGLLGEQFF

j_call: TRBJ1-1
cdr3_length: 16
v_call: TRBV19
cdr3_aa: CASSKSPGTPNTEAFF

j_call: TRBJ2-5
cdr3_length: 14
v_call: TRBV5-1
cdr3_aa: CASSSGGSVETQYF

j_call: TRBJ1-2
cdr3_length: 17
v_call: TRBV19
cdr3_aa: CASSPAGTDLFIYGYTF

j_call: TRBJ1-5
cdr3_length: 14
v_call: TRBV29-1
cdr3_aa: CSVAAGTDNQPQHF

j_call: TRBJ2-1
cdr3_length: 15
v_call: TRBV27
cdr3_aa: CASSNLESSYNEQFF

j_call: TRBJ1-2
cdr3_length: 14
v_call: TRBV6-4
cdr3_aa: CASTPTGGSFGYTF

j_call: TRBJ1-1
cdr3_length: 15
v_call: TRBV18
cdr3_aa: CASTPLTGENTEAFF

j_call: TRBJ2-2
cdr3_length: 16
v_call: TRBV7-9
cdr3_aa: CAGGGLAGSNTGELFF

j_call: .
cdr3_length: 20
v_call: TRBV28
cdr3_aa: CASSFVAGTRREPTSYEQYF

j_call: TRBJ2-1
cdr3_length: 16
v_call: TRBV18
cdr3_aa: CASSPGRLAGSNEQFF

j_call: TRBJ2-1
cdr3_length: 15
v_call: TRBV5-1
cdr3_aa: CASRWRSGSNNEQFF

j_call: TRBJ2-5
cdr3_length: 15
v_call: TRBV10-2
cdr3_aa: CASSDWTGRGETQYF

j_call: TRBJ2-3
cdr3_length: 14
v_call: TRBV28
cdr3_aa: CASSLLSSPGTQYF

j_call: TRBJ2-7
cdr3_length: 16
v_call: TRBV4-2
cdr3_aa: CASSQDNSGGTYEQYF

j_call: TRBJ2-2
cdr3_length: 15
v_call: TRBV5-1
cdr3_aa: CATSPTSGNTGELFF

j_call: TRBJ1-2
cdr3_length: 15
v_call: TRBV19
cdr3_aa: CASSSWTGANYGYTF

j_call: TRBJ1-2
cdr3_length: 18
v_call: TRBV19
cdr3_aa: CASSPLGWAGDTNYGYTF

j_call: TRBJ1-1
cdr3_length: 15
v_call: TRBV9
cdr3_aa: CASSARDRVNTEAFF

j_call: TRBJ2-6
cdr3_length: 20
v_call: TRBV5-1
cdr3_aa: CASSLDRGTKTTSGANVLTF

j_call: TRBJ2-3
cdr3_length: 17
v_call: TRBV7-2
cdr3_aa: CASSLALAGPSTDTQYF

j_call: TRBJ2-1
cdr3_length: 16
v_call: TRBV11-2
cdr3_aa: CASSLTSGRSYNEQFF

j_call: TRBJ2-4
cdr3_length: 16
v_call: TRBV7-7
cdr3_aa: CASSFQREGPENIQYF